The entry that follows covers one T cell receptor (beta chain) sequence. Its antigen is unidentified. The data were taken from a study of T cell responses to AZD1222 COVID-19 vaccine. Study outcomes and limitations: Following two doses of AZD1222, Spike-specific TCR breadth and depth rose. Close to half of all spike-specific TCRs reportedly target regions of the variants that are unmutated. Repertoires were obtained only post-peak T cell response.

Sequenced by immunoSEQ multiplex PCR; TCRdb stores in-frame clones only, minus some. The sample lists around 100,000 clones, 90% occurring once. Germline V gene sequence: CDR1 LGHNA, CDR2 YNFKEQ. The CDR3 length is 18 residues. Trimming removed 2 bases from V and 2 bases from J; junction bases left unmatched: 14. The clonotype originates from an adult in good health. The sample in question was peripheral blood, obtained on day 0 of AZD1222 vaccination. The genes are TRBV4-2 and TRBJ1-2, with TRBD1 identical over 7 bases. The CDR3 reads CASSQTAAGGNPNYGYTF. DNA for the CDR3: TGTGCCAGCAGCCAAACCGCCGCAGGGGGTAATCCAAACTATGGCTACACCTTC.